This T cell receptor (beta chain) was documented in a study of T-cell memory formation after mild COVID-19. A note on this clonotype: The antigen is unknown.

TCRdb analysed the 5' RACE reads with MiXCR anew, one entry per CDR3 protein. The table records about 560,000 distinct CDR3 sequences, 17% of them present only once. Germline values: CDR1 LGHNA, CDR2 YSLEER. Trimming pared 1 base from V and 1 base from J, leaving 14 bases between. CDR3 size: 17 residues. Study-wide findings and caveats: Prior to infection, memory already included some responding clones, suggesting cross-reactive memory joined. A second wave of clones peaked on day 37, and their SARS-CoV-2 specificity went unconfirmed.

This clonotype was sampled from an adult woman who had mild COVID-19 (a few samples of this study predate the infection). Cell type and time point are not known. Specimen: PBMCs or a T cell subset sorted from them (not recorded which). The chain employs TRBV4-3 and TRBJ2-1; maybe TRBD2 (6 bases). The CDR3 coding sequence is TGCGCCAGCAGCCAAGCCCCCTCGCGGGAATCCTACAATGAGCAGTTCTTC. Encoded protein: CASSQAPSRESYNEQFF.